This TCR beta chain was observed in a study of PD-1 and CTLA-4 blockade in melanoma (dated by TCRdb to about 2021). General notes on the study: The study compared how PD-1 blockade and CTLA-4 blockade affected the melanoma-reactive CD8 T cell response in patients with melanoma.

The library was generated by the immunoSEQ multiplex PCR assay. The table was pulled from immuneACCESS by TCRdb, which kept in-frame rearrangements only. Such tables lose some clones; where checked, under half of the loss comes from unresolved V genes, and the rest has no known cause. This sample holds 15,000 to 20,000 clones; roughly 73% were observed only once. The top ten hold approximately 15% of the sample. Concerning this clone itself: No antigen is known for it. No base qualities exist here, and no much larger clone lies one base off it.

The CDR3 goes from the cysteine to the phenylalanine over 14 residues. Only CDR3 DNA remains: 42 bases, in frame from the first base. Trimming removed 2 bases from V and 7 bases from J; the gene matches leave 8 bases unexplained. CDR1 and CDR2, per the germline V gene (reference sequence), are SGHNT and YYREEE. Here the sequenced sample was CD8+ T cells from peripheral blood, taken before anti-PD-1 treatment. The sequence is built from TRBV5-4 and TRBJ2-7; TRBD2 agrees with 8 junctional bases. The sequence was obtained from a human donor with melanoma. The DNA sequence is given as TGTGCCAGCAGCTTTGCGGGGGGCACGGGAGAGCAGTACTTC. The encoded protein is CASSFAGGTGEQYF.